This passage covers 2 T cell receptor beta chains from one sample sequenced in a study of blood T cell repertoires in COVID-19. Sequenced by immunoSEQ multiplex PCR; TCRdb stores in-frame clones only, minus some. The sample lists roughly 75,000 clones, around 85% occurring once. The sequenced sample was peripheral blood. These receptors came from a man aged 65-85 years with acute or convalescent COVID-19.

The chain joins TRBV19 to TRBJ1-1, with D maybe TRBD1 (6 bases). Trimming removed 7 bases from V and 5 bases from J, with 17 bases in between. The CDR3 spans 14 residues. The germline V gene encodes CDR1 LNHDA and CDR2 SQIVND (reference sequence). The CDR3 is CASTRRGLGTEAFF. For the CDR3, the DNA is TGTGCCAGTACTCGGCGGGGGCTAGGGACTGAAGCTTTCTTT.

The V and J genes are TRBV19 and TRBJ1-2; possibly TRBD1 for D (5 bases). Deletions cut 7 bases from V and 4 bases from J, with 13 bases between. Per the germline V gene, CDR1 is LNHDA and CDR2 is SQIVND (reference sequence). There are 13 residues in the CDR3. The CDR3 is CASTEAGGYGYTF. The CDR3 bases are TGTGCCAGTACCGAGGCCGGGGGCTATGGCTACACCTTC.